The sequence of this TCR beta chain was determined in a study of early T cells in non-severe SARS-CoV-2 infection. The overall study: Whole-blood bulk RNA, unsorted, was sequenced, and chains were unpaired.

Individual cDNA molecules were tagged with unique molecular identifiers, the study reported. TCRdb independently ran MiXCR on the 5' RACE reads; one entry per CDR3 protein. The table includes tens of thousands of distinct CDR3 sequences, under 15% detected once. This clonotype was counted many times. The V end was cut by 2 bases, the J end by 4 bases, with 15 bases between. This CDR3 is 15 amino acids long. Germline values: CDR1 GTSNPN, CDR2 SVGIG (reference sequence). This chain uses TRBV30 with TRBJ1-5; the D gene is possibly TRBD1 (6 bases). Sequenced material: whole blood. The receptor comes from an adult who was a healthcare worker with PCR-confirmed SARS-CoV-2 infection or an uninfected control (not recorded which). The CDR3 DNA sequence: TGTGCCTGGAGTATCGGGACATACCTAAATCAGCCCCAGCATTTT. This encodes CAWSIGTYLNQPQHF.